The 5 T cell receptor beta chains below come from one sample, sequenced in a study of T-cell reconstitution after alpha-beta-depleted transplantation in children. The authors prepared the TCRbeta library with unique molecular identifiers. TCRdb re-analysed the PCR reads in MiXCR, keeping a single row per CDR3 protein. The sample has about 510,000 distinct CDR3 sequences; roughly an eighth are singletons. The sample consisted of PBMCs, mostly from graft donor cells, taken 180 days after TCRalphabeta/CD19-depleted stem cell transplant. The receptors come from a female patient between 2 and 15 years old who had a stem cell transplant for aplastic anemia, so the T cells may come from the graft donor.

This clonotype was observed a handful of times. The CDR3 region is CASSMDGTSNQPQHF. CDR3 DNA: TGTGCCAGCAGTATGGACGGGACTAGCAATCAGCCCCAGCATTTT. The chain couples TRBV12-3 or TRBV12-4 to TRBJ1-5, with TRBD1 as a possible D gene (5 bases). The ends were cut back, 5 bases at V and 0 bases at J, with 11 bases in the middle. The CDR3 contains 15 residues.

This chain connects TRBV15 to TRBJ1-2; D is ambiguous. V lost 1 base and J lost 4, with 10 bases in between. The CDR3 runs 14 residues. Germline CDR1 and CDR2: LNHNV and YYDKDF (reference sequence). CDR3 sequence reads: CATSRGEKTYGYTF. The CDR3 DNA reads as TGTGCCACCAGCAGAGGGGAGAAAACCTATGGCTACACCTTC.

J is TRBJ2-7 and V is TRBV7-2; D is perhaps TRBD2 (6 bases). Between the trimmed V and J ends, which lost 7 bases and 2 bases, there was a span of 15 bases. Germline assignment: CDR1 SGHTA and CDR2 FQGNSA. The CDR3 has 14 residues. CDR3 amino acids: CASTVVAEAYEQYF. The CDR3 region has the DNA TGTGCCAGCACCGTCGTAGCGGAAGCCTACGAGCAGTACTTC.

Ten or more counts support this clonotype. The chain links TRBV5-1 to TRBJ2-5; no clear D. Germline CDR1 reads SGHRS; CDR2 reads YFSETQ. The V end was cut by 6 bases, the J end by 1 base, with 10 bases between. The CDR3 has 13 amino acids. The chain's CDR3 is CASTRGLQETQYF. The CDR3 nucleotides are TGCGCCAGCACCAGAGGTCTCCAAGAGACCCAGTACTTC.

The chain links TRBV20-1 to TRBJ2-7, with TRBD2 matching over 9 bases. Germline V gives CDR1 DFQATT, CDR2 SNEGSKA (reference sequence). Unmatched junction bases numbered 11, after V lost 3 bases and J lost 5 bases. The length of the CDR3 is 15 residues. This CDR3 is CSASPSGGRWNEQYF. The CDR3 nucleotides read TGCAGTGCTAGTCCCAGCGGGGGGCGCTGGAACGAGCAGTACTTC.